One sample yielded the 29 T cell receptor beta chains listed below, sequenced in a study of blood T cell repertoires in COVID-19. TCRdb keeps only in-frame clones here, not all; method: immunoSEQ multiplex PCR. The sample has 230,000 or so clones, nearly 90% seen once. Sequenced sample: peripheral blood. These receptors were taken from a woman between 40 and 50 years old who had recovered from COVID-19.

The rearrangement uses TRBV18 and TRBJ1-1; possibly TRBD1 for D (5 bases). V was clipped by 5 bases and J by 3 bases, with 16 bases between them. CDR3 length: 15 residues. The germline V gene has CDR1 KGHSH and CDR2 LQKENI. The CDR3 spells CASSVPSGGYTEAFF. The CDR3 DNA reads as TGTGCCAGCTCAGTTCCATCCGGGGGGTACACTGAAGCTTTCTTT.

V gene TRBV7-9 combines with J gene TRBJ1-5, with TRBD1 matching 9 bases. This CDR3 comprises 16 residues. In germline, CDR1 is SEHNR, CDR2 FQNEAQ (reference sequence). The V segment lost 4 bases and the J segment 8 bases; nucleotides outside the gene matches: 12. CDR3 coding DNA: TGTGCCAGCAGCTCCCAGGACAGGGGTTTAATTGAGCCCCAGCATTTT. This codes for CASSSQDRGLIEPQHF.

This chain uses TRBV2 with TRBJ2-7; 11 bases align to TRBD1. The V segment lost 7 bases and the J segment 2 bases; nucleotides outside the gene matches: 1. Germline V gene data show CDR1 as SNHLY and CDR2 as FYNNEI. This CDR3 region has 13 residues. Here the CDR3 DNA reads TGTGCCAGCAAGGGACAGGGGGCCTACGAGCAGTACTTC. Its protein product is CASKGQGAYEQYF.

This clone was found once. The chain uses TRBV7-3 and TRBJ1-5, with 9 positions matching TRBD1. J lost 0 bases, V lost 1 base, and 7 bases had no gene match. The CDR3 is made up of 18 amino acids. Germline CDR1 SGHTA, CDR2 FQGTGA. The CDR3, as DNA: TGTGCCAGCAGCTTAAAGACCGGGACAGGGAATAGCAATCAGCCCCAGCATTTT. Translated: CASSLKTGTGNSNQPQHF.

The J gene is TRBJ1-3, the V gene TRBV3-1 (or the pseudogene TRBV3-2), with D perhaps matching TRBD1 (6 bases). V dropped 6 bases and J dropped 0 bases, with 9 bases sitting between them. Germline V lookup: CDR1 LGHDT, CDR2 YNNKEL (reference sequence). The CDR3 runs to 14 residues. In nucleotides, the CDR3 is TGTGCCAGCAGATCGACAGGCTCTGGAAACACCATATATTTT. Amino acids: CASRSTGSGNTIYF.

CDR3 in DNA: TGTGCCAGCAGCAAGACAGGGTCCGGGGCCAACGTCCTGACTTTC. Translation: CASSKTGSGANVLTF. The V gene is TRBV5-6, the J gene TRBJ2-6; 7 bases fit TRBD1. The CDR3 extends over 15 amino acids. J was trimmed by 4 bases and V by 4 bases; bases with no gene match: 5. The germline CDR1 and CDR2 sequences are SGHDT and YYEEEE. The full variable domain, rest sourced from reference TRBV5-6 and TRBJ2-6, is DAGVTQSPTHLIKTRGQQVTLRCSPKSGHDTVSWYQQALGQGPQFIFQYYEEEERQRGNFPDRFSGHQFPNYSSELNVNALLLGDSALYLCASSKTGSGANVLTFGAGSRLTVL.

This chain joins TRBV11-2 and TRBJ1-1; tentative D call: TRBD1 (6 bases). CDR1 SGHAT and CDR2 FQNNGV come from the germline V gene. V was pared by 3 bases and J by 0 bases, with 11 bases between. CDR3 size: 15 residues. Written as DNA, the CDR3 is TGTGCCAGCAGCTTTCCCGGGACAATGAACACTGAAGCTTTCTTT. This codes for CASSFPGTMNTEAFF.

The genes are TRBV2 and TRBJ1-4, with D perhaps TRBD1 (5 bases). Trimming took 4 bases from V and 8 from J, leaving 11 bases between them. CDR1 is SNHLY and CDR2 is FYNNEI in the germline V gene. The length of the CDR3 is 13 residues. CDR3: CASSVQTGEKLFF. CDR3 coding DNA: TGTGCCAGCAGTGTTCAAACAGGCGAAAAACTGTTTTTT.

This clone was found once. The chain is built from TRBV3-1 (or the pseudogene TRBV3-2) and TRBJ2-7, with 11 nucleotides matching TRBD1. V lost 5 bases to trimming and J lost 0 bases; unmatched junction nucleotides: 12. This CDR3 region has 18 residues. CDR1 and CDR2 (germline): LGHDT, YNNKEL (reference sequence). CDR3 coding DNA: TGTGCCAGCAGCTCCGGGACAGGGGGGGGGAAGACCTCCTACGAGCAGTACGTC. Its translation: CASSSGTGGGKTSYEQYV.

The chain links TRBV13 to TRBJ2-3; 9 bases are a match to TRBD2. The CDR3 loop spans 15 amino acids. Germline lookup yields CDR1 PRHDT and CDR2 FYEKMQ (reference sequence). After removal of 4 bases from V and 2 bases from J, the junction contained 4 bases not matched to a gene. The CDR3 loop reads CASSSGLAATDTQYF. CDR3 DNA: TGTGCCAGCAGCTCGGGACTAGCAGCCACAGATACGCAGTATTTT.

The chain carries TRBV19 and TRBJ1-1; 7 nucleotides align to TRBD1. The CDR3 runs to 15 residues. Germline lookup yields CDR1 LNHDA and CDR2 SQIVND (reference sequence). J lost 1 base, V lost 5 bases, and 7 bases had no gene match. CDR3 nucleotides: TGTGCCAGTAGTTTTCACAGGGGAACGAACACTGAAGCTTTCTTT. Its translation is CASSFHRGTNTEAFF.

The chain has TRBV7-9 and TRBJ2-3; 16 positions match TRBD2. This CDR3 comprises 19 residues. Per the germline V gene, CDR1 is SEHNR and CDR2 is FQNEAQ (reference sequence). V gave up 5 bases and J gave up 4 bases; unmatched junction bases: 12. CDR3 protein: CASSPGLAGGAALPDTQYF. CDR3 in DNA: TGTGCCAGCAGCCCGGGACTAGCGGGAGGGGCGGCACTGCCAGATACGCAGTATTTT.

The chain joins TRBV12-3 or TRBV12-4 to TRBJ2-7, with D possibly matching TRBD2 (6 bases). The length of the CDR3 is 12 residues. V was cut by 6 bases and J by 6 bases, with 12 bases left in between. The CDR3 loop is CASRPTGGEQYF. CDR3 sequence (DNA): TGTGCCAGCAGGCCTACCGGGGGCGAGCAGTACTTC.

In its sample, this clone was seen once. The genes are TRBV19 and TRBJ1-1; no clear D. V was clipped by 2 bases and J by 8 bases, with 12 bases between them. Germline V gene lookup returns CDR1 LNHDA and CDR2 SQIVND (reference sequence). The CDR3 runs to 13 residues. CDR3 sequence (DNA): TGTGCCAGTAGTATACGTGGGCCCGGCGAAGCTTTCTTT. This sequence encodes CASSIRGPGEAFF. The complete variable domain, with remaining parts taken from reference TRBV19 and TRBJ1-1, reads DGGITQSPKYLFRKEGQNVTLSCEQNLNHDAMYWYRQDPGQGLRLIYYSQIVNDFQKGDIAEGYSVSREKKESFPLTVTSAQKNPTAFYLCASSIRGPGEAFFGQGTRLTVV.

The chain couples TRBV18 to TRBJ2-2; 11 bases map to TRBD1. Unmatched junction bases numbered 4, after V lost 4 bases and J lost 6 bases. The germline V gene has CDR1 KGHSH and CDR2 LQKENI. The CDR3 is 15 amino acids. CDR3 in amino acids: CASSLDRGPSGELFF. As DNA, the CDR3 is TGTGCCAGCTCACTGGACAGGGGGCCCTCCGGGGAGCTGTTTTTT. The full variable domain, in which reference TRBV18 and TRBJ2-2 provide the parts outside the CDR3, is NAGVMQNPRHLVRRRGQEARLRCSPMKGHSHVYWYRQLPEEGLKFMVYLQKENIIDESGMPKERFSAEFPKEGPSILRIQQVVRGDSAAYFCASSLDRGPSGELFFGEGSRLTVL.

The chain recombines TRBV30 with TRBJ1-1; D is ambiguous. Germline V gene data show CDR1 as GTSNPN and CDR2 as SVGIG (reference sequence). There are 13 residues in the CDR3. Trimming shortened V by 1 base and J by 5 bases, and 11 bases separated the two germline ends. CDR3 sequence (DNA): TGTGCCTGGAGTGGACCGGGGTGGACTGAAGCTTTCTTT. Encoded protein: CAWSGPGWTEAFF.

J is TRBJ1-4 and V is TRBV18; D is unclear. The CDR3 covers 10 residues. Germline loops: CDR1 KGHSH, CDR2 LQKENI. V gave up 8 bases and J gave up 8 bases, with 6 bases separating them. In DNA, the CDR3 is TGTGCCAGCCGAGGCGAAAAACTGTTTTTT. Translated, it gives CASRGEKLFF.

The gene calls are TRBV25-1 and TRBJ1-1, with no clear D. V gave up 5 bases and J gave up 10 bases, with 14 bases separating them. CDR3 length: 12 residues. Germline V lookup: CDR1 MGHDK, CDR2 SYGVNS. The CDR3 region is CASSLKAGRAFF. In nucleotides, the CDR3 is TGTGCCAGCAGTTTGAAAGCTGGGCGAGCTTTCTTT.

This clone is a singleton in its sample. The CDR3 spells CAWSGQGATEAFF. The CDR3 bases are TGTGCCTGGAGTGGACAGGGCGCCACTGAAGCTTTCTTT. This chain links TRBV30 with TRBJ1-1; TRBD1 agrees at 7 bases. V lost 1 base and J lost 4; bases outside the gene matches: 3. CDR1 and CDR2 (germline): GTSNPN, SVGIG (reference sequence). This CDR3 region has 13 residues.

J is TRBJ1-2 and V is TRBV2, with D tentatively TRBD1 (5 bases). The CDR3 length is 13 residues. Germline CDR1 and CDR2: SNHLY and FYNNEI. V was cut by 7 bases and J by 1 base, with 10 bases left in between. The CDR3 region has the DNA TGTGCCAGCAACGTTCAGGGTAACTATGGCTACACCTTC. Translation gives CASNVQGNYGYTF.

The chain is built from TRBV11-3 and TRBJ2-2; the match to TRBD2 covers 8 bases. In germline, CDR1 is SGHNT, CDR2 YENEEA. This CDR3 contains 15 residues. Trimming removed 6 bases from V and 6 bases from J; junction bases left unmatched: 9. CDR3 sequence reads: CASSAALAVSGELFF. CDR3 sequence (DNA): TGTGCCAGCAGTGCGGCACTAGCGGTGTCCGGGGAGCTGTTTTTT. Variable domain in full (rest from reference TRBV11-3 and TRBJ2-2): EAGVVQSPRYKIIEKKQPVAFWCNPISGHNTLYWYLQNLGQGPELLIRYENEEAVDDSQLPKDRFSAERLKGVDSTLKIQPAELGDSAVYLCASSAALAVSGELFFGEGSRLTVL.

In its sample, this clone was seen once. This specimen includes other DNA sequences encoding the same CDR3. CDR3 protein: CASSPTENYGYTF. For the CDR3, the DNA is TGTGCCAGCAGTCCGACTGAGAACTATGGCTACACCTTC. The chain employs TRBV6-5 and TRBJ1-2; no clear D. Trimming cost V 5 bases and J 2 bases, with 9 bases left between them. The CDR3 is 13 residues long. Germline-derived CDR1 and CDR2 are MNHEY and SVGAGI.

CDR3 loop: CASSTGLDTEAFF. The CDR3 coding sequence is TGTGCCAGCTCGACAGGGTTGGACACTGAAGCTTTCTTT. The V gene is TRBV18, the J gene TRBJ1-1, with TRBD1 matching 7 bases. The trim removed 6 bases at V and 3 bases at J, leaving 4 bases unmatched. The CDR3 has 13 residues. Germline CDR1 and CDR2: KGHSH and LQKENI.

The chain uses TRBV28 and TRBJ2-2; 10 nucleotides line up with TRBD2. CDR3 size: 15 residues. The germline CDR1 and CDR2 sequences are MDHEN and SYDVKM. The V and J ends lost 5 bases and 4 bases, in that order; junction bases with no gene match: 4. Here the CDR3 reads CASSHSGRGTGELFF. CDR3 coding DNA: TGTGCCAGCAGTCACAGCGGGAGGGGCACCGGGGAGCTGTTTTTT.

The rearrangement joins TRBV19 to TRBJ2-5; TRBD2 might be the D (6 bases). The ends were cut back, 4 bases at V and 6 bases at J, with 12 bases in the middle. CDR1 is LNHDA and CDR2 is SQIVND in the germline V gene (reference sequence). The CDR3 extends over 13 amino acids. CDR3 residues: CASSTGLQKTQYF. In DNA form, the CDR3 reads TGTGCCAGTAGTACGGGACTGCAAAAGACCCAGTACTTC.

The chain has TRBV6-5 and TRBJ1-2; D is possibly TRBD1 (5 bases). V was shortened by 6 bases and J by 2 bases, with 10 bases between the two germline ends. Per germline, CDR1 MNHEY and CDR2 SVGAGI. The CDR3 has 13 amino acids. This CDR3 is CASRPSGNYGYTF. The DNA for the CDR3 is TGTGCCAGCAGACCTTCAGGGAACTATGGCTACACCTTC.

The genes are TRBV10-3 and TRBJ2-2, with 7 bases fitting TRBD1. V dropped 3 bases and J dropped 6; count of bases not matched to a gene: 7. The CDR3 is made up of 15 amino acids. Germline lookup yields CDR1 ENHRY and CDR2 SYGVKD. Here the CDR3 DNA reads TGTGCCATCAGTGAAAGGGGGCCTCTCTCCGGGGAGCTGTTTTTT. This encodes CAISERGPLSGELFF.

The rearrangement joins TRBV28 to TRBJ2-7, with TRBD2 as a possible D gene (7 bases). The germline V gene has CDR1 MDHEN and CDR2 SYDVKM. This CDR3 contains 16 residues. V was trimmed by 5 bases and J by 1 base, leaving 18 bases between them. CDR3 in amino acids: CASSSRGGDDSYEQYF. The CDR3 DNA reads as TGTGCCAGCAGTAGCCGAGGGGGGGACGATTCCTACGAGCAGTACTTC.

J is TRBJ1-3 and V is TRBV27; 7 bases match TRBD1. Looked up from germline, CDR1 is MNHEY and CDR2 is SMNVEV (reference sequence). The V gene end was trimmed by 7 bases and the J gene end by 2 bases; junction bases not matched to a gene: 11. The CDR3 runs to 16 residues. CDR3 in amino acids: CASIAPGTATGNTIYF. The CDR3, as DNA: TGTGCCAGCATCGCCCCAGGGACAGCCACTGGAAACACCATATATTTT.